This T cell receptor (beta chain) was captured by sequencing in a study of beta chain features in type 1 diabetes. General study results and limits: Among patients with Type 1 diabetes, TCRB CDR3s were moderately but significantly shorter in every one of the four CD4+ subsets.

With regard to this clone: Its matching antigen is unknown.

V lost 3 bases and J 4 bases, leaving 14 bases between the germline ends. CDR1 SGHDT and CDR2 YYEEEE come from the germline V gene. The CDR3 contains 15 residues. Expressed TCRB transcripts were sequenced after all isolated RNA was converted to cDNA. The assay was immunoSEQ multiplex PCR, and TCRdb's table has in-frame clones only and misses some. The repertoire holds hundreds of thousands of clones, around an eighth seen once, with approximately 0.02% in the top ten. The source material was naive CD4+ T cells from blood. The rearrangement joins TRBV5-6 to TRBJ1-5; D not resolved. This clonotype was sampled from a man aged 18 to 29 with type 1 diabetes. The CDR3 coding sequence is TGTGCCAGCAGCTCCCTAGGGCCCAGTAATCAGCCCCAGCATTTT. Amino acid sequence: CASSSLGPSNQPQHF.